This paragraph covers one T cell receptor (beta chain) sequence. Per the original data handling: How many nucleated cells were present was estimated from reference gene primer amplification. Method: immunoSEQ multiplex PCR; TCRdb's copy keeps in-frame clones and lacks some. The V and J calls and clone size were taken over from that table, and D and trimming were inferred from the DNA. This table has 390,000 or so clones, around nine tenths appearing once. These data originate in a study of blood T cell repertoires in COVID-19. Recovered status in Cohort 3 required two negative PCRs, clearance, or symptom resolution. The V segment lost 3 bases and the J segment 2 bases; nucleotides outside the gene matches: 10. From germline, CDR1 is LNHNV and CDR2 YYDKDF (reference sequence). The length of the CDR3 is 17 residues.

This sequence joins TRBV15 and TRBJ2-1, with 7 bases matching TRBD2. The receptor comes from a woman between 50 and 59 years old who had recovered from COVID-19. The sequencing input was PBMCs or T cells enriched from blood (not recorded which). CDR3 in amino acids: CATSSSFGGNTYNEQFF. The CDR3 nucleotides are TGTGCCACCAGCAGCTCATTCGGGGGGAATACCTACAATGAGCAGTTCTTC.